These 27 T cell receptor beta chains came from one sample sequenced in a study of technical replicates of blood from a few donors. This table comes from immunoSEQ multiplex PCR, and its TCRdb copy is limited to in-frame clones, with some not included. The sample holds under 80,000 clones, 89% seen once. Sequencing was done on a sample of PBMCs. The receptors were sampled from a human donor in good health. Some clones in this sample may be carry-over from other donors' samples.

The chain joins TRBV9 to TRBJ2-5, with 12 bases aligning to TRBD2. V shed 3 bases, J shed 0 bases, and the junction held 3 bases outside the gene matches. This CDR3 has 16 amino acids. Germline loops: CDR1 SGDLS, CDR2 YYNGEE. CDR3 protein: CASSAGLAGYQETQYF. The CDR3 coding sequence is TGTGCCAGCAGCGCCGGACTAGCGGGGTACCAAGAGACCCAGTACTTC.

This clone has more than one count but fewer than ten. This chain connects TRBV5-6 to TRBJ2-1; D remains unclear. Germline V gives CDR1 SGHDT, CDR2 YYEEEE. This CDR3 spans 16 amino acids. V gave up 3 bases and J gave up 0 bases, with 13 bases separating them. CDR3 nucleotides: TGTGCCAGCAGCTCCCCCTACTCGAGCTCCTACAATGAGCAGTTCTTC. Protein: CASSSPYSSSYNEQFF. Looking up the rest from reference TRBV5-6 and TRBJ2-1 gives the full variable domain: DAGVTQSPTHLIKTRGQQVTLRCSPKSGHDTVSWYQQALGQGPQFIFQYYEEEERQRGNFPDRFSGHQFPNYSSELNVNALLLGDSALYLCASSSPYSSSYNEQFFGPGTRLTVL.

This clone has a handful of counts. The chain is built from TRBV6-5 and TRBJ2-7; TRBD2 aligns across 8 bases. The V gene's germline CDR1 is MNHEY and CDR2 SVGAGI. V shed 4 bases and J 1 base; nucleotides not matched to a gene: 6. This CDR3 is built from 15 residues. CDR3 in DNA: TGTGCCAGCAGTTCCAGCGGGAGTATGTCCTACGAGCAGTACTTC. Translating it yields CASSSSGSMSYEQYF.

This chain joins TRBV5-8 and TRBJ1-1; TRBD1 is a possible D gene (6 bases). This CDR3 has 13 residues. V gave up 3 bases and J gave up 5 bases, with 11 bases separating them. Looked up from germline, CDR1 is SGHTS and CDR2 is YDEGEE. The CDR3 spells CASSWDRGTEAFF. DNA for the CDR3: TGTGCCAGCAGCTGGGATAGGGGGACTGAAGCTTTCTTT.

The chain links TRBV27 to TRBJ2-7, with D unresolved. The CDR3 extends over 14 amino acids. Germline V gives CDR1 MNHEY, CDR2 SMNVEV (reference sequence). V lost 0 bases, J lost 0 bases, and 6 bases lay in between. The CDR3 loop reads CASSLSPSSYEQYF. CDR3 nucleotides: TGTGCCAGCAGTTTATCGCCGAGCTCCTACGAGCAGTACTTC.

The genes are TRBV18 and TRBJ2-7; 11 nucleotides align to TRBD2. With 0 bases clipped from V and 5 bases from J, the junction kept 9 bases outside the gene matches. Germline V gene sequence: CDR1 KGHSH, CDR2 LQKENI. This CDR3 has 17 amino acids. The CDR3 sequence is CASSPPWVAGGLNEQYF. CDR3 DNA sequence: TGTGCCAGCTCACCACCCTGGGTAGCGGGAGGGCTGAACGAGCAGTACTTC.

The gene calls are TRBV5-6 and TRBJ2-7; D might be TRBD1 (6 bases). The CDR3 sequence is 13 residues long. Germline CDR1 SGHDT, CDR2 YYEEEE. V lost 5 bases and J 2 bases, leaving 11 bases between the germline ends. CDR3 sequence (DNA): TGTGCCAGCAGACCTAGACAGGCCTACGAGCAGTACTTC. Translating gives CASRPRQAYEQYF.

This chain links TRBV27 with TRBJ2-1; no reliable D call. Germline lookup yields CDR1 MNHEY and CDR2 SMNVEV (reference sequence). This CDR3 spans 14 amino acids. Between the trimmed V and J ends, which lost 10 bases and 0 bases, there was a span of 13 bases. The CDR3 loop reads CATQSTNSYNEQFF. The CDR3 region has the DNA TGTGCCACGCAGTCGACAAACTCCTACAATGAGCAGTTCTTC.

This sequence joins TRBV2 and TRBJ2-3, with TRBD2 identical over 7 bases. Germline trimming cut 6 bases from V and 6 bases from J; bases unmatched to any gene: 6. There are 13 residues in the CDR3. Germline CDR1 is SNHLY and CDR2 is FYNNEI. The CDR3 DNA reads TGTGCCAGCAGGGGAGGGGTTTCGGATACGCAGTATTTT. It codes for CASRGGVSDTQYF. The full variable domain, its missing parts supplied by reference TRBV2 and TRBJ2-3, is EPEVTQTPSHQVTQMGQEVILRCVPISNHLYFYWYRQILGQKVEFLVSFYNNEISEKSEIFDDQFSVERPDGSNFTLKIRSTKLEDSAMYFCASRGGVSDTQYFGPGTRLTVL.

V usage is TRBV7-3 and J usage is TRBJ2-7; TRBD2 matches at 11 bases. The J segment lost 6 bases and the V segment lost 8 bases, leaving 6 bases of the junction unmatched. Germline V gene lookup returns CDR1 SGHTA and CDR2 FQGTGA. The CDR3 totals 13 residues. The CDR3 sequence is CASAFLAGGEQYF. DNA for the CDR3: TGTGCCAGCGCGTTTCTAGCGGGAGGCGAGCAGTACTTC.

This clone has more than one count but fewer than ten. The chain couples TRBV4-1 to TRBJ2-3, with 8 bases identical to TRBD1. Trimming removed 1 base from V and 2 bases from J; junction bases left unmatched: 2. The CDR3 sequence is 15 residues long. Per germline, CDR1 MGHRA and CDR2 YSYEKL. CDR3 loop: CASSQVTGDTDTQYF. CDR3 nucleotide sequence: TGCGCCAGCAGCCAAGTGACAGGGGACACAGATACGCAGTATTTT.

The chain recombines TRBV6-5 with TRBJ2-1; 8 bases are a match to TRBD2. Germline CDR1 is MNHEY and CDR2 is SVGAGI. This CDR3 has 15 residues. Trimming at V came to 7 bases and at J to 7 bases, leaving 12 bases not matched to a gene. The CDR3 nucleotides are TGTGCCAGCACTTTTTTGGGAAGCGGGAGTAATGAGCAGTTCTTC. It codes for CASTFLGSGSNEQFF.

The V gene is TRBV11-2, the J gene TRBJ2-7; perhaps TRBD1 as D (5 bases). The length of the CDR3 is 14 residues. CDR1 is SGHAT, CDR2 FQNNGV, per germline. The V gene lost 5 bases and the J gene lost 5 bases, with 16 bases spanning the gap. In DNA form, the CDR3 reads TGTGCCAGCAGCCCAAGGACCAGGGCCCACGAGCAGTACTTC. It is translated as CASSPRTRAHEQYF. The full variable domain, completed using reference TRBV11-2 and TRBJ2-7, is EAGVAQSPRYKIIEKRQSVAFWCNPISGHATLYWYQQILGQGPKLLIQFQNNGVVDDSQLPKDRFSAERLKGVDSTLKIQPAKLEDSAVYLCASSPRTRAHEQYFGPGTRLTVT.

V is TRBV4-2 and J is TRBJ1-1; 9 bases are shared with TRBD1. In germline, CDR1 is LGHNA, CDR2 YNFKEQ. With V trimmed by 2 bases and J by 3 bases, 10 bases remained unmatched. This CDR3 spans 17 amino acids. The CDR3 DNA reads TGTGCCAGCAGCCAACACCGGGACAGGGTCTCGGACACTGAAGCTTTCTTT. Translating it yields CASSQHRDRVSDTEAFF.

The chain recombines TRBV4-3 with TRBJ1-1, with 7 bases matching TRBD1. V gave up 5 bases and J gave up 2 bases; unmatched junction bases: 8. This CDR3 is built from 15 residues. CDR1 and CDR2 from the germline V gene are LGHNA and YSLEER. Here the CDR3 DNA reads TGCGCCAGCAGCGTTGACAGGGCGAGAAACACTGAAGCTTTCTTT. It encodes CASSVDRARNTEAFF.

The rearrangement joins TRBV7-2 to TRBJ2-1; 10 nucleotides match TRBD1. Germline V gene sequence: CDR1 SGHTA, CDR2 FQGNSA. Trimming at V came to 1 base and at J to 7 bases, leaving 4 bases not matched to a gene. The CDR3 is 15 amino acids. Here the CDR3 DNA reads TGTGCCAGCAGCTTAGGGGGACAGGGGCTGAATGAGCAGTTCTTC. Amino acid sequence: CASSLGGQGLNEQFF.

Written as DNA, the CDR3 is TGTGCCAGCACTTTCTCGGTAGGGACTAGCGGACTCCCCTACGAGCAGTACTTC. Protein sequence: CASTFSVGTSGLPYEQYF. This chain links TRBV27 with TRBJ2-7; TRBD2 matches at 11 bases. J gave up 2 bases and V 7 bases, and 16 bases lay outside the gene matches. From germline, CDR1 is MNHEY and CDR2 SMNVEV (reference sequence). The CDR3 has 18 amino acids.

The chain is built from TRBV5-1 and TRBJ2-2; D might be TRBD2 (5 bases). Trimming pared 0 bases from V and 4 bases from J, leaving 10 bases between. CDR1 is SGHRS, CDR2 YFSETQ, per germline. The CDR3 length is 15 residues. CDR3 nucleotide sequence: TGCGCCAGCAGCTTGGCCGGAGGCGCCACCGGGGAGCTGTTTTTT. Translation gives CASSLAGGATGELFF.

V usage is TRBV7-9 and J usage is TRBJ2-6; D call uncertain. The ends were cut back, 4 bases at V and 0 bases at J, with 16 bases in the middle. Germline CDR1 is SEHNR and CDR2 is FQNEAQ (reference sequence). This CDR3 contains 18 residues. The CDR3 nucleotides are TGTGCCAGCAGCTCCCCGGCGGCGGCTAGCTCTGGGGCCAACGTCCTGACTTTC. This gives the protein CASSSPAAASSGANVLTF. The complete variable domain, with remaining parts taken from reference TRBV7-9 and TRBJ2-6, reads DTGVSQNPRHKITKRGQNVTFRCDPISEHNRLYWYRQTLGQGPEFLTYFQNEAQLEKSRLLSDRFSAERPKGSFSTLEIQRTEQGDSAMYLCASSSPAAASSGANVLTFGAGSRLTVL.

The chain joins TRBV18 to TRBJ2-7; tentatively, D is TRBD2 (5 bases). CDR3 length: 14 residues. V lost 4 bases and J lost 4, with 14 bases in between. Germline V lookup: CDR1 KGHSH, CDR2 LQKENI. The CDR3 bases are TGTGCCAGCTCACGAGAGGGTTCCGGTTACGAGCAGTACTTC. Translating it yields CASSREGSGYEQYF.

The chain uses TRBV21-1 and TRBJ2-1; the D call in the table, TRBD2, was not verified against the DNA. TRBV21-1 is deemed a pseudogene. The CDR3 is 16 residues long. This chain's CDR3 is CASSTPYRRLSGEQFF. The DNA for the CDR3 is TGTGCCAGCAGCACCCCCTATCGACGTCTTAGCGGTGAGCAGTTCTTC.

The chain combines TRBV5-1 with TRBJ2-1; D is undetermined. From germline, CDR1 is SGHRS and CDR2 YFSETQ. The CDR3 is 11 amino acids. Between the trimmed V and J ends, which lost 5 bases and 9 bases, there was a span of 9 bases. The CDR3 DNA reads TGCGCCAGCAGTAACGCGGTTGAGCAGTTCTTC. As protein: CASSNAVEQFF.

The chain is built from TRBV5-1 and TRBJ2-5; 8 positions agree with TRBD2. The V gene's germline CDR1 is SGHRS and CDR2 YFSETQ. CDR3 length equals 15 residues. The junction had 6 bases not matched to a gene; V was cut back by 0 bases and J by 5 bases. CDR3 in amino acids: CASSLGGLGYETQYF. CDR3 nucleotide sequence: TGCGCCAGCAGCTTGGGGGGACTAGGATACGAGACCCAGTACTTC.

This chain links TRBV7-9 with TRBJ2-2; 7 bases align to TRBD1. Losses at the gene ends were 0 bases for V and 8 bases for J; bases not matched to a gene: 6. The CDR3 is made up of 15 amino acids. Germline values: CDR1 SEHNR, CDR2 FQNEAQ (reference sequence). The chain's CDR3 is CASSLATGRSGELFF. CDR3 coding DNA: TGTGCCAGCAGCTTAGCGACAGGGCGATCGGGGGAGCTGTTTTTT.

The chain links TRBV4-3 to TRBJ2-7, with 10 bases that match TRBD1. The CDR3 length is 16 residues. The V gene's germline CDR1 is LGHNA and CDR2 YSLEER. Losses at the gene ends were 0 bases for V and 6 bases for J; bases not matched to a gene: 8. The CDR3 reads CASSQETGTGVGEQYF. CDR3 nucleotides: TGCGCCAGCAGCCAAGAGACCGGGACAGGGGTCGGCGAGCAGTACTTC.

The chain has TRBV7-2 and TRBJ2-7, with 7 bases aligning to TRBD2. The CDR3 covers 15 residues. J lost 0 bases, V lost 5 bases, and 7 bases had no gene match. The germline V gene has CDR1 SGHTA and CDR2 FQGNSA. CDR3 bases: TGTGCCAGCAGCCATACTAGCGTAAACTCCTACGAGCAGTACTTC. As protein: CASSHTSVNSYEQYF.

The V and J genes are TRBV5-1 and TRBJ2-5; 9 bases line up with TRBD1. The CDR3 has 12 amino acids. The germline gives CDR1 SGHRS, CDR2 YFSETQ. J was trimmed by 7 bases and V by 3 bases; bases with no gene match: 1. The CDR3 region has the DNA TGCGCCAGCAGCTCGGACAGGGGGACCCAGTACTTC. Translating gives CASSSDRGTQYF.